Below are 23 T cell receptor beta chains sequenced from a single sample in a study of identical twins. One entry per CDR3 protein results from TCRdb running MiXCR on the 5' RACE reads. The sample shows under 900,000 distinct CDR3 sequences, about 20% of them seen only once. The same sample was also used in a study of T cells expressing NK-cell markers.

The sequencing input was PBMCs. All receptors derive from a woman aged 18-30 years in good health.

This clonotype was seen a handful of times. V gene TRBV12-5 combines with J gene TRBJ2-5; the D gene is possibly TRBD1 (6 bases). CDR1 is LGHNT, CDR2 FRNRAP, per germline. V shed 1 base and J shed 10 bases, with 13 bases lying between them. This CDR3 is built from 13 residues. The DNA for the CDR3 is TGTGCTAGTGGTTTGGGACAGGAGAGGTTCCAGTACTTC. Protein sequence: CASGLGQERFQYF.

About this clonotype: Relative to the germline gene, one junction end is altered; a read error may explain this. The CDR3, as DNA: TGCTGTGCTTCCGCCCCGGGACGCTCGTCTAAAAGCGATGAGCAGTTCTTC. Encoded protein: CCASAPGRSSKSDEQFF. J is TRBJ2-1 and V is TRBV20-1; either TRBD1 or TRBD2 may fit D (5 bases each). Per the germline V gene, CDR1 is DFQATT and CDR2 is SNEGSKA (reference sequence). This CDR3 is built from 17 residues.

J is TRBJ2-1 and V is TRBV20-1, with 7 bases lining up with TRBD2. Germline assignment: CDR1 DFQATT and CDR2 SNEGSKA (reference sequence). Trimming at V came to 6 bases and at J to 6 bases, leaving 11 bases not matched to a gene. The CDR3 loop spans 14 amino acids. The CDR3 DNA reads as TGCAGTGCCGACCGGACTAGTATTGGCAATGAGCAGTTCTTC. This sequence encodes CSADRTSIGNEQFF.

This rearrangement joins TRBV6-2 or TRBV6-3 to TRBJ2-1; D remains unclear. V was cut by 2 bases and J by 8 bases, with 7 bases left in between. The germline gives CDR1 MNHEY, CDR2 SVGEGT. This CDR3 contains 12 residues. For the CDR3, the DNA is TGTGCCAGCAGTTACCTTGCGGATGAGCAGTTCTTC. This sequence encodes CASSYLADEQFF.

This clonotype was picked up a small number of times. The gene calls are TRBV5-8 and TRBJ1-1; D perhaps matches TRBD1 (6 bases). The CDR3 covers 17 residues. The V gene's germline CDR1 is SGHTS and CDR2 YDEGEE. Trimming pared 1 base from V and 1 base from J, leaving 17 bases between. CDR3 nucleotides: TGTGCCAGCAGCTTGTGGGTTTTGATGGACAGGAACACTGAAGCTTTCTTT. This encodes CASSLWVLMDRNTEAFF.

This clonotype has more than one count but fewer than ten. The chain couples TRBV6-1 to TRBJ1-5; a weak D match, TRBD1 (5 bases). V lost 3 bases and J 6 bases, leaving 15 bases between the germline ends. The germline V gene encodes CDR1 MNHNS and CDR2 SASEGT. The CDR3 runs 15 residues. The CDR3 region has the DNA TGTGCCAGCAGTGAGGCGGGACGCTGGGGTCAGCCCCAGCATTTT. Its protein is CASSEAGRWGQPQHF.

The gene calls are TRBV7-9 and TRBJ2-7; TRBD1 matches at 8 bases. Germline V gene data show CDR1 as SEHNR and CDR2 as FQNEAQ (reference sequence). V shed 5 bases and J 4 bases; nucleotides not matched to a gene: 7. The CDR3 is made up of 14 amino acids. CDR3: CASSEGTGEYEQYF. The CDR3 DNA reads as TGTGCCAGCAGCGAGGGGACAGGAGAATACGAGCAGTACTTC. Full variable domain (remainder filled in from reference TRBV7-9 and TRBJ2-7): DTGVSQNPRHKITKRGQNVTFRCDPISEHNRLYWYRQTLGQGPEFLTYFQNEAQLEKSRLLSDRFSAERPKGSFSTLEIQRTEQGDSAMYLCASSEGTGEYEQYFGPGTRLTVT.

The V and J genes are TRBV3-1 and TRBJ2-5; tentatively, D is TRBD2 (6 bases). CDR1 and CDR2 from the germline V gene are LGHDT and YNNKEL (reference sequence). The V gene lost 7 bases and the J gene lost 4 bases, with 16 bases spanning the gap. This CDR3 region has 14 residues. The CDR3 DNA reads TGTGCCAGCACCCTTTTGGCGGGACTAGAGACCCAGTACTTC. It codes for CASTLLAGLETQYF.

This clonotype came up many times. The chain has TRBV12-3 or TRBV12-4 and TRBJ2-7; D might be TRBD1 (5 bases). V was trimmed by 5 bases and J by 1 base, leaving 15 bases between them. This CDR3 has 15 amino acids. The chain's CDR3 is CASSEARTLSYEQYF. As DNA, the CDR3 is TGTGCCAGCAGTGAGGCCCGGACACTATCCTACGAGCAGTACTTC.

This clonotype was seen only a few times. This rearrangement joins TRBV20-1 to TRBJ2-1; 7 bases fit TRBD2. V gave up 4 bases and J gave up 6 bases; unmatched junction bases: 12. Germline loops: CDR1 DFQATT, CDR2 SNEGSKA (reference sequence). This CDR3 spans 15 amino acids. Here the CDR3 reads CSATGTIHNPNEQFF. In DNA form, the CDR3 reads TGCAGTGCTACGGGGACTATCCATAACCCCAATGAGCAGTTCTTC.

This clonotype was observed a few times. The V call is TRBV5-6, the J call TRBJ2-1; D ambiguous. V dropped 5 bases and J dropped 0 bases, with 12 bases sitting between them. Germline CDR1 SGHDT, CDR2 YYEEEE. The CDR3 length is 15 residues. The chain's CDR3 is CASSQDLSSYNEQFF. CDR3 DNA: TGTGCCAGCAGTCAAGACTTGAGCTCCTACAATGAGCAGTTCTTC.

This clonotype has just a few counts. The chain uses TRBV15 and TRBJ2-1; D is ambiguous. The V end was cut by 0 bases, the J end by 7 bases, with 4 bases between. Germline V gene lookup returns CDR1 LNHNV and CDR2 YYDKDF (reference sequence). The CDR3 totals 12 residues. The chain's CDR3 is CATSRELNEQFF. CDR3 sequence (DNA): TGTGCCACCAGCAGAGAACTAAATGAGCAGTTCTTC.

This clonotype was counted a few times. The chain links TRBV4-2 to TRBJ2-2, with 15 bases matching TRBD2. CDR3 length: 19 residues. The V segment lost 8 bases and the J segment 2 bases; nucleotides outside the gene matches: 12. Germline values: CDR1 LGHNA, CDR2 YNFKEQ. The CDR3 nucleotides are TGTGCCAGCCAGACCGGGACTAGCGGGAGGCGGTTTAACACCGGGGAGCTGTTTTTT. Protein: CASQTGTSGRRFNTGELFF.

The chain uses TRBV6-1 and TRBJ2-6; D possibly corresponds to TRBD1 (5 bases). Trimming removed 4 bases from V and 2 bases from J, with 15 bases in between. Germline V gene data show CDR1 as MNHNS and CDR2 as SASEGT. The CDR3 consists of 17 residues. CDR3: CASSATTLGAGANVLTF. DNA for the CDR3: TGTGCCAGCAGTGCCACCACCCTAGGGGCTGGGGCCAACGTCCTGACTTTC.

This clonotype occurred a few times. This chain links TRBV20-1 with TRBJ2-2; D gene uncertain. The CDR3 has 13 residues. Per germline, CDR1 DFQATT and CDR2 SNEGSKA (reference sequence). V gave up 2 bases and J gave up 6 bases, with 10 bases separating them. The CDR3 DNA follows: TGCAGTGCTAGACGCCTCCCCCCCGGGGAGCTGTTTTTT. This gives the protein CSARRLPPGELFF.

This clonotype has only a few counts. The CDR3 DNA reads as TGTGCCAGCAGCTTTGGTGTTGGGGGGCCAAACACAGATACGCAGTATTTT. It is translated as CASSFGVGGPNTDTQYF. The V call is TRBV11-3, the J call TRBJ2-3; the D call may be TRBD1 or TRBD2 (6 bases each). The length of the CDR3 is 17 residues. CDR1 is SGHNT and CDR2 is YENEEA in the germline V gene. V was shortened by 3 bases and J by 2 bases, with 18 bases between the two germline ends.

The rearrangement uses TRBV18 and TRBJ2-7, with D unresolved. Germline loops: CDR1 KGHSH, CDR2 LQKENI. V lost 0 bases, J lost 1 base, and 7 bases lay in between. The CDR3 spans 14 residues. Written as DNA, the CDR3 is TGTGCCAGCTCACCACCTCACACATCCTACGAGCAGTACTTC. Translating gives CASSPPHTSYEQYF. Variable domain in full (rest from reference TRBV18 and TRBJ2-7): NAGVMQNPRHLVRRRGQEARLRCSPMKGHSHVYWYRQLPEEGLKFMVYLQKENIIDESGMPKERFSAEFPKEGPSILRIQQVVRGDSAAYFCASSPPHTSYEQYFGPGTRLTVT.

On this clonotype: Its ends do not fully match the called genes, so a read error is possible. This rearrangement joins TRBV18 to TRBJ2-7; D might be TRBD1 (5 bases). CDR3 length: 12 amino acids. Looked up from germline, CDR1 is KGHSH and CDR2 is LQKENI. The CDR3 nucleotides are TGTGCCAGCTCTCCAGACAGATCGACGCAGCACTTC. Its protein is CASSPDRSTQHF.

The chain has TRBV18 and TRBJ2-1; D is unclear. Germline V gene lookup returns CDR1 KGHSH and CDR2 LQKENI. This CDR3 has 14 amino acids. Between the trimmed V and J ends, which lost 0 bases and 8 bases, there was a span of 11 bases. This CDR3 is CASSPPVGPHEQFF. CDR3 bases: TGTGCCAGCTCACCACCGGTGGGCCCCCATGAGCAGTTCTTC.

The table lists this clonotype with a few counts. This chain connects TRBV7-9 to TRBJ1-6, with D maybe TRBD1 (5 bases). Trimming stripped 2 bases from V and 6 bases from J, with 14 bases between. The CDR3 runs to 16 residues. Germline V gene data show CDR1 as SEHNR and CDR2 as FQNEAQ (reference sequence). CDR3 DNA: TGTGCCAGCAGCTTACCGGGGGTCCAATTTAATTCACCCCTCCACTTT. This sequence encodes CASSLPGVQFNSPLHF.

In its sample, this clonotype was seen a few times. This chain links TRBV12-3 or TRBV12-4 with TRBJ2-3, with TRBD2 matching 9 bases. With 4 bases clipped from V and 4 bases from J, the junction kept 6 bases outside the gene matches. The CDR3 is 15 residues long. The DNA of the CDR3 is TGTGCCAGCAGTTCAGCGGGGGGATGGGCAGATACGCAGTATTTT. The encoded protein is CASSSAGGWADTQYF.

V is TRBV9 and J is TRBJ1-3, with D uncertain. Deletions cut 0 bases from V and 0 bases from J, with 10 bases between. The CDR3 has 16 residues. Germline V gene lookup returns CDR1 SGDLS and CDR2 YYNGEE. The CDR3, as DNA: TGTGCCAGCAGCGTAGCTTTAGGGTCCTCTGGAAACACCATATATTTT. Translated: CASSVALGSSGNTIYF.

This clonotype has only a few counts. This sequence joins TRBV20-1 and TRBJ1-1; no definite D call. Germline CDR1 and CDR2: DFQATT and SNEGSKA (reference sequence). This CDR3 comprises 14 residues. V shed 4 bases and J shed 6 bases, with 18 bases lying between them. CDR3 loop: CSAKPGRLIAEAFF. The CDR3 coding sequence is TGCAGTGCTAAGCCCGGGCGGCTAATCGCTGAAGCTTTCTTT.